Listed below are T cell receptor beta chains from one sample, sequenced in a study of T cells expressing NK-cell markers. Using the 5' RACE reads, TCRdb records one entry per CDR3 protein without DNA. With hundreds of thousands of distinct CDR3 sequences in the sample, the ten largest clones hold roughly 3.5%. Material for sequencing was blood T cells: a sorted CD56 or NKG2C T cell subset, CD4+ or CD8+ T cells, or bulk PBMC T cells (not recorded which). These receptors all come from a man aged 18 to 29 in good health. CDR3s include the opening cysteine and the closing phenylalanine or tryptophan.

CDR3aa,j_gene,v_gene
CATSSPGLSNQETQYF,TRBJ2-5,TRBV15
CASSLARGTGNGYTF,TRBJ1-2,TRBV12-3/TRBV12-4
CASSKEGTSSYNEQFF,TRBJ2-1,TRBV21-1
CASRRGDRSAGELFF,TRBJ2-2,TRBV12-3/TRBV12-4
CASSLRDRSSYEQYF,TRBJ2-7,TRBV7-2
CASSLRVVRTDTQYF,TRBJ2-3,TRBV12-3/TRBV12-4
CASSPTGSRTSGLKNIQYF,TRBJ2-4,TRBV18
CAISESRTGEETQYF,TRBJ2-5,TRBV10-3
CASSYWPLAGGTNEQFF,TRBJ2-1,TRBV6-5
CATSDPPGSGRSYNEQFF,TRBJ2-1,TRBV24-1
CASAQSNEKLFF,TRBJ1-4,TRBV2
CSVEIMNTEAFF,TRBJ1-1,TRBV29-1
CASSSRRDPEVVKPYEQYF,TRBJ2-7,TRBV12-3/TRBV12-4
CASSLIMGEQFF,TRBJ2-1,TRBV5-1
CASSEMGGASTDTQYF,TRBJ2-3,TRBV4-3
CATSAPSGNEQYF,TRBJ2-7,TRBV24-1
CASSPHGDRNQPQHF,TRBJ1-5,TRBV5-1
CASTPGTAYNEQFF,TRBJ2-1,TRBV7-2
CAISASVGRRTNGELFF,TRBJ2-2,TRBV10-3
CATGQQETQYF,TRBJ2-5,TRBV12-3/TRBV12-4